These 30 T cell receptor beta chains share one sample of origin, sequenced in a study of T cells after yellow fever vaccination. TCRdb ran MiXCR on the 5' RACE reads and lists one entry per CDR3 protein. This table holds some 23,000 distinct CDR3 sequences, around 3.4% found once. The sample here was PBMCs, either bulk or a sorted T-cell subset (CD4+, CD8+, memory, or dextramer-sorted; not recorded which), taken 35 to 50 days after the first yellow fever vaccination. These receptors came from a man younger than 30 who received the YFV17D yellow fever vaccine.

This clonotype occurred many times. The chain has TRBV12-3 or TRBV12-4 and TRBJ1-5; TRBD1 is a possible D gene (5 bases). Trimming stripped 4 bases from V and 3 bases from J, with 7 bases between. This CDR3 is built from 13 residues. The CDR3 spells CASSSGYNQPQHF. CDR3 in DNA: TGTGCCAGCAGTTCAGGGTACAATCAGCCCCAGCATTTT.

A note on this clonotype: Germline and junction disagree at one end, which may indicate a read error. V usage is TRBV3-1 and J usage is TRBJ2-2; no clear D. Germline CDR1 is LGHDT and CDR2 is YNNKEL (reference sequence). The CDR3 runs to 17 residues. As DNA, the CDR3 is TGTGCCTGCAGCCAGTACACCACGGCAGCAAACACCGGGGAGCTGTTTTTT. Translation gives CACSQYTTAANTGELFF.

This clonotype was seen ten or more times. The V gene is TRBV6-2 or TRBV6-3, the J gene TRBJ1-4; D is ambiguous. Trimming removed 2 bases at V and 8 bases at J, with 12 bases between. This CDR3 region has 14 residues. The germline V gene encodes CDR1 MNHEY and CDR2 SVGEGT. CDR3 bases: TGTGCCAGCAGTTACCGGGTCCCGAGCGAAAAACTGTTTTTT. Encoded protein: CASSYRVPSEKLFF.

There are many counts of this clonotype. CDR3 sequence reads: CASTTTSGQETQYF. The DNA of the CDR3 is TGCGCCAGCACGACGACTAGCGGCCAAGAGACCCAGTACTTC. The V and J genes are TRBV5-1 and TRBJ2-5; 9 bases are shared with TRBD2. Germline assignment: CDR1 SGHRS and CDR2 YFSETQ. The junction had 4 bases not matched to a gene; V was cut back by 6 bases and J by 1 base. The CDR3 runs to 14 residues.

This clonotype was picked up many times. The chain combines TRBV6-2 or TRBV6-3 with TRBJ2-2; D gene uncertain. CDR3 length: 12 residues. Germline V gene sequence: CDR1 MNHEY, CDR2 SVGEGT. The V end was cut by 2 bases, the J end by 8 bases, with 6 bases between. The CDR3 sequence: CASSYARGELFF. The CDR3, as DNA: TGTGCCAGCAGTTACGCTAGGGGGGAGCTGTTTTTT.

About this clonotype itself: A clone one base away is much larger, so this may be a read error. The J gene is TRBJ2-3, the V gene TRBV18; no clear D. The V gene lost 6 bases and the J gene lost 7 bases, with 17 bases spanning the gap. Looked up from germline, CDR1 is KGHSH and CDR2 is LQKENI. There are 14 residues in the CDR3. This CDR3 reads CASSLNSGDHTQYF. CDR3 bases: TGTGCCAGCTCCCTCAACTCCGGCGACCATACGCAGTATTTT. Variable domain in full (rest from reference TRBV18 and TRBJ2-3): NAGVMQNPRHLVRRRGQEARLRCSPMKGHSHVYWYRQLPEEGLKFMVYLQKENIIDESGMPKERFSAEFPKEGPSILRIQQVVRGDSAAYFCASSLNSGDHTQYFGPGTRLTVL.

This clonotype rates as medium-sized. This sequence joins TRBV7-2 and TRBJ2-4; 10 bases are a match to TRBD1. The CDR3 is 20 residues long. Per germline, CDR1 SGHTA and CDR2 FQGNSA. Losses at the gene ends were 3 bases for V and 6 bases for J; bases not matched to a gene: 20. The CDR3 DNA sequence: TGTGCCAGCAGCTTGGCTACCGTCCTAGATATGGGACAGGGGAGAAACATTCAGTACTTC. Protein: CASSLATVLDMGQGRNIQYF.

This clonotype was observed many times. This chain joins TRBV5-1 and TRBJ1-2; no definite D call. This CDR3 has 15 amino acids. Deletions cut 4 bases from V and 0 bases from J, with 13 bases between. CDR1 is SGHRS, CDR2 YFSETQ, per germline. The CDR3 spells CASSMTTAANYGYTF. As DNA, the CDR3 is TGCGCCAGCAGCATGACCACGGCGGCTAACTATGGCTACACCTTC.

This clonotype has a handful of counts. The CDR3, as DNA: TGTGCCAGCAGCTTAGGGGGGGGCCTATACAATGAGCAGTTCTTC. Translation: CASSLGGGLYNEQFF. The rearrangement joins TRBV13 to TRBJ2-1; TRBD1 or TRBD2 may be the D gene (6 bases each). Germline V gene sequence: CDR1 PRHDT, CDR2 FYEKMQ (reference sequence). V was cut by 0 bases and J by 4 bases, with 10 bases left in between. The CDR3 has 15 amino acids.

The sample holds many counts of this clonotype. The chain links TRBV5-5 to TRBJ1-6, with 8 bases identical to TRBD1. From germline, CDR1 is SGHKS and CDR2 YYEKEE (reference sequence). The V and J ends lost 3 bases and 5 bases, in that order; junction bases with no gene match: 4. The CDR3 loop spans 15 amino acids. The CDR3 reads CASSWGTGHNSPLHF. The CDR3 nucleotides are TGTGCCAGCAGCTGGGGGACAGGCCATAATTCACCCCTCCACTTT.

At least ten counts were recorded for this clonotype. The chain combines TRBV5-5 with TRBJ1-5; weak D call: TRBD1 (6 bases). V was pared by 7 bases and J by 2 bases, with 25 bases between. This CDR3 has 18 residues. Germline V gives CDR1 SGHKS, CDR2 YYEKEE (reference sequence). The CDR3 protein is CASPFPGQLVSGNQPQHF. The CDR3 coding sequence is TGTGCCAGCCCCTTCCCCGGACAGTTGGTTTCGGGCAATCAGCCCCAGCATTTT. Full variable domain (rest looked up from reference TRBV5-5 and TRBJ1-5): DAGVTQSPTHLIKTRGQQVTLRCSPISGHKSVSWYQQVLGQGPQFIFQYYEKEERGRGNFPDRFSARQFPNYSSELNVNALLLGDSALYLCASPFPGQLVSGNQPQHFGDGTRLSIL.

This clonotype came up many times. The genes are TRBV5-1 and TRBJ2-1; 9 bases agree with TRBD2. Per the germline V gene, CDR1 is SGHRS and CDR2 is YFSETQ. The CDR3 consists of 13 residues. The V gene end was trimmed by 0 bases and the J gene end by 9 bases; junction bases not matched to a gene: 1. The CDR3 region is CASSLGRGGEQFF. The CDR3 bases are TGCGCCAGCAGCTTGGGGCGGGGGGGTGAGCAGTTCTTC. The full variable domain, rest sourced from reference TRBV5-1 and TRBJ2-1, is KAGVTQTPRYLIKTRGQQVTLSCSPISGHRSVSWYQQTPGQGLQFLFEYFSETQRNKGNFPGRFSGRQFSNSRSEMNVSTLELGDSALYLCASSLGRGGEQFFGPGTRLTVL.

This clonotype appeared many times. This chain links TRBV7-9 with TRBJ1-6, with D possibly matching TRBD1 (5 bases). V was shortened by 7 bases and J by 5 bases, with 12 bases between the two germline ends. Germline V gives CDR1 SEHNR, CDR2 FQNEAQ (reference sequence). CDR3 length: 14 amino acids. This CDR3 reads CASTRDLHNSPLHF. DNA for the CDR3: TGTGCCAGCACCCGGGACCTCCATAATTCACCCCTCCACTTT. The full variable domain, with the rest looked up from reference TRBV7-9 and TRBJ1-6, is DTGVSQNPRHKITKRGQNVTFRCDPISEHNRLYWYRQTLGQGPEFLTYFQNEAQLEKSRLLSDRFSAERPKGSFSTLEIQRTEQGDSAMYLCASTRDLHNSPLHFGNGTRLTVT.

This clonotype has at least ten counts. This chain connects TRBV15 to TRBJ1-2; D is unclear. The germline CDR1 and CDR2 sequences are LNHNV and YYDKDF (reference sequence). The CDR3 loop spans 13 amino acids. V gave up 4 bases and J gave up 7 bases, with 13 bases separating them. DNA for the CDR3: TGTGCCACCAGCACTCGGGGAGGTGGTGGCTACACCTTC. Its translation is CATSTRGGGGYTF.

At least ten counts were recorded for this clonotype. This rearrangement joins TRBV4-2 to TRBJ2-3, with no clear D. The CDR3 runs 16 residues. Germline V CDR1 and CDR2: LGHNA, YNFKEQ. V gave up 0 bases and J gave up 2 bases, with 12 bases separating them. CDR3 protein: CASSQEATLDTDTQYF. In nucleotides, the CDR3 is TGTGCCAGCAGCCAAGAGGCTACCCTAGACACAGATACGCAGTATTTT.

This clonotype was observed at least ten times. This rearrangement joins TRBV29-1 to TRBJ1-4; no clear D. V was trimmed by 4 bases and J by 8 bases, leaving 11 bases between them. This CDR3 comprises 12 residues. CDR1 is SQVTM and CDR2 is ANQGSEA in the germline V gene. CDR3 coding DNA: TGCAGCGTTGGGTTGGGGTCCGAAAAACTGTTTTTT. This encodes CSVGLGSEKLFF.

This clonotype has ten or more counts. CDR3: CASSLGPTEKLFF. The CDR3 DNA follows: TGTGCCAGCAGCTTAGGTCCGACGGAAAAACTGTTTTTT. The V gene is TRBV7-2, the J gene TRBJ1-4; D call uncertain. V was shortened by 1 base and J by 8 bases, with 8 bases between the two germline ends. The length of the CDR3 is 13 residues. CDR1 and CDR2 from the germline V gene are SGHTA and FQGNSA.

This clonotype was counted at least ten times. The chain recombines TRBV20-1 with TRBJ2-5; 12 bases align to TRBD2. In germline, CDR1 is DFQATT, CDR2 SNEGSKA (reference sequence). V lost 4 bases, J lost 1 base, and 7 bases stayed unmatched. CDR3 length: 16 amino acids. The CDR3 is CSATPASGGAQETQYF. In nucleotides, the CDR3 is TGCAGTGCTACCCCGGCTAGCGGGGGGGCCCAAGAGACCCAGTACTTC.

This clonotype has ten or more counts. The chain recombines TRBV19 with TRBJ1-4; D is unresolved. The CDR3 runs to 14 residues. V lost 7 bases and J lost 0, with 9 bases in between. Germline loops: CDR1 LNHDA, CDR2 SQIVND (reference sequence). CDR3 sequence (DNA): TGTGCCAGTACCTTGCAGTCAACTAATGAAAAACTGTTTTTT. It translates to CASTLQSTNEKLFF.

This clonotype occurred many times. The chain combines TRBV5-1 with TRBJ1-1; D is undetermined. V lost 2 bases, J lost 4 bases, and 9 bases lay in between. The CDR3 is 13 amino acids. CDR1 is SGHRS and CDR2 is YFSETQ in the germline V gene. The CDR3 reads CASSFAQSTEAFF. CDR3 bases: TGCGCCAGCAGCTTTGCTCAGAGCACTGAAGCTTTCTTT. Variable domain in full (rest from reference TRBV5-1 and TRBJ1-1): KAGVTQTPRYLIKTRGQQVTLSCSPISGHRSVSWYQQTPGQGLQFLFEYFSETQRNKGNFPGRFSGRQFSNSRSEMNVSTLELGDSALYLCASSFAQSTEAFFGQGTRLTVV.

Worth noting for this clonotype: At one boundary the junction diverges from the germline segment, which might be a read error. The rearrangement joins TRBV5-5 to TRBJ2-2; D is perhaps TRBD1 (6 bases). The V gene's germline CDR1 is SGHKS and CDR2 YYEKEE (reference sequence). There are 15 residues in the CDR3. Here the CDR3 reads CDSSLSPAGAGELFF. As DNA, the CDR3 is TGTGACAGCAGCTTGTCTCCGGCAGGGGCCGGGGAGCTGTTTTTT.

This clonotype was recorded at least ten times. The rearrangement joins TRBV20-1 to TRBJ2-2, with TRBD2 matching 9 bases. CDR1 and CDR2 from the germline V gene are DFQATT and SNEGSKA (reference sequence). Trimming removed 4 bases from V and 5 bases from J; junction bases left unmatched: 11. This CDR3 is 16 amino acids long. CDR3 bases: TGCAGTGCTACCCAGCGGGGGGTTACGGGGACCGGGGAGCTGTTTTTT. It codes for CSATQRGVTGTGELFF.

This clonotype came up many times. The chain joins TRBV24-1 to TRBJ2-3, with no clear D. This CDR3 comprises 12 residues. CDR1 and CDR2 from the germline V gene are KGHDR and SFDVKD. Trimming pared 1 base from V and 6 bases from J, leaving 4 bases between. The CDR3 loop is CATSDFGDTQYF. In nucleotides, the CDR3 is TGTGCCACCAGTGATTTCGGGGATACGCAGTATTTT.

In this sample, this clonotype turned up many times. This chain links TRBV6-1 with TRBJ1-5; D gene uncertain. Trimming removed 8 bases from V and 7 bases from J, with 9 bases in between. The length of the CDR3 is 11 residues. Germline CDR1 MNHNS, CDR2 SASEGT. The chain's CDR3 is CASGEGQPQHF. CDR3 nucleotides: TGTGCCAGCGGGGAGGGACAGCCCCAGCATTTT.

This clonotype was counted at least ten times. V and J are TRBV4-1 and TRBJ1-3; D uncertain. Trimming left V 2 bases short and J 0 bases short, with 17 bases between. Germline CDR1 reads MGHRA; CDR2 reads YSYEKL. This CDR3 has 18 residues. CDR3 DNA sequence: TGCGCCAGCAGCCAAATGCCGCGTCCTGGAAGCTCTGGAAACACCATATATTTT. This encodes CASSQMPRPGSSGNTIYF.

This clonotype has ten or more counts. The V gene is TRBV6-5, the J gene TRBJ2-5; D not certain. This CDR3 region has 16 residues. Per the germline V gene, CDR1 is MNHEY and CDR2 is SVGAGI. Trimming pared 6 bases from V and 5 bases from J, leaving 22 bases between. The CDR3 reads CASSQMWTVSGETQYF. Written as DNA, the CDR3 is TGTGCCAGCAGCCAAATGTGGACGGTCTCTGGGGAGACCCAGTACTTC.

By its share, this clonotype is medium-sized. The chain combines TRBV7-3 with TRBJ2-3, with D uncertain. CDR1 is SGHTA and CDR2 is FQGTGA in the germline V gene. V shed 4 bases and J shed 0 bases, with 2 bases lying between them. CDR3 length: 12 residues. The CDR3 sequence is CASSSSTDTQYF. The CDR3 nucleotides read TGTGCCAGCAGCTCGAGCACAGATACGCAGTATTTT.

This clonotype was recorded many times. The chain employs TRBV9 and TRBJ1-1; D perhaps matches TRBD1 (5 bases). V dropped 3 bases and J dropped 1 base, with 16 bases sitting between them. In germline, CDR1 is SGDLS, CDR2 YYNGEE. This CDR3 is built from 16 residues. CDR3 sequence: CASSGAVPGPNTEAFF. The CDR3 DNA is TGTGCCAGCAGCGGAGCCGTCCCGGGACCGAACACTGAAGCTTTCTTT.

This clonotype has a count of ten or more. This chain uses TRBV7-2 with TRBJ2-7; TRBD2 matches at 9 bases. The V gene end was trimmed by 5 bases and the J gene end by 1 base; junction bases not matched to a gene: 9. In germline, CDR1 is SGHTA, CDR2 FQGNSA. The CDR3 totals 16 residues. The DNA for the CDR3 is TGTGCCAGCAGCCTCCGTGGCGGGGGGGTTTCCTACGAGCAGTACTTC. This translates into CASSLRGGGVSYEQYF.

This clonotype occurred many times. The CDR3 protein is CASSQASRDPYEQYV. In DNA, the CDR3 is TGTGCCAGCAGCCAAGCTAGTAGGGACCCCTACGAGCAGTACGTC. This chain joins TRBV4-2 and TRBJ2-7, with D possibly being TRBD1 or TRBD2 (5 bases each). Germline CDR1 LGHNA, CDR2 YNFKEQ. The ends were cut back, 1 base at V and 2 bases at J, with 12 bases in the middle. The CDR3 is 15 amino acids.